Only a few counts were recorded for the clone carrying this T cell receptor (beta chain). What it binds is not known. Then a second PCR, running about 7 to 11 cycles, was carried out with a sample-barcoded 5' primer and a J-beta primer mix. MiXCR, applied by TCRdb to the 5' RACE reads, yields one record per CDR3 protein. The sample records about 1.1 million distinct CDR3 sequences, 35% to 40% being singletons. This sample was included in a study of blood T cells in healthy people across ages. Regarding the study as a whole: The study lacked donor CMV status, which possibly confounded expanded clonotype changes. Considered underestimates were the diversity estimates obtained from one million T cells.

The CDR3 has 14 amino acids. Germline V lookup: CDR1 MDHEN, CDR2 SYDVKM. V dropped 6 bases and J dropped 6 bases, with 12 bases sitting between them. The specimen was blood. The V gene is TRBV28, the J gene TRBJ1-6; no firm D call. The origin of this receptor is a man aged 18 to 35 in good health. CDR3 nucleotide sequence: TGTGCCAGCAGGGTTAGGGCGGTTAATTCACCCCTCCACTTT. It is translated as CASRVRAVNSPLHF.